This T cell receptor (beta chain) was retrieved from a study of T cells in Graves' hyperthyroidism and ophthalmopathy (dated by TCRdb to between 2017 and 2020). Regarding the research as a whole: Peripheral blood samples were taken at the time of initial diagnosis, prior to any treatment. TCR V-J signatures able to tell the groups apart were searched for in a discovery cohort of 95 to 100 patients, of whom under 45 had Graves' ophthalmopathy and around 56 had stable Graves' hyperthyroidism. Prospective prediction of ophthalmopathy was tested in an independent validation cohort consisting of 18 hyperthyroidism patients and over 15 patients who later progressed to ophthalmopathy. The roughly 100 discovery patients were randomly split 7:3 into training and test sets. The study also compared thyroid tissue and blood T-cell repertoires from about six Graves' hyperthyroidism patients. After blood sampling, hyperthyroidism patients were treated with methimazole at a starting dose of 30 mg daily, and ophthalmopathy patients were treated with high-dose intravenous methylprednisolone. According to the paper, TCR Vbeta CDR3 sequencing was carried out on 135 peripheral blood samples, which came from approximately 43 ophthalmopathy, around 75 hyperthyroidism and approximately 17 progressor patients.

This clonotype was picked up many times. The specificity of this receptor is unknown. Within one base of it there is no much larger clone, and no base qualities were kept. Taken from the germline V gene (reference sequence), the CDR1 and CDR2 loops are LNHDA and SQIVND. V ends up 5 bases short and J 5 bases short, with an unmatched junction base count of 5. Spanning cysteine to phenylalanine, the CDR3 consists of 14 amino acids. Only CDR3 DNA is held: 42 bases, read in frame from base 1. Broad study findings and their caveats: Sample size was not statistically predetermined, and investigators were not blinded to group allocation. In validation, the model predicted progression to ophthalmopathy a median of about 6.5 months before onset, with 65% to 71% sensitivity and roughly 72% specificity. Most expanded thyroid clonotypes (frequency above 0.001) were also detected in blood, suggesting blood repertoires may reflect thyroid immune responses. A 13 V-J signature model separated ophthalmopathy from stable hyperthyroidism, with around 88% sensitivity and roughly 81% specificity in cross-validation and 80%/75% in testing.

TCR beta CDR3 regions were amplified from RNA transcripts. The first round of RT-PCR for the TCR CDR3 was performed with the HTBI primer set and the Qiagen OneStep RT-PCR kit. The libraries were constructed in a second round of multiplex PCR and then size-selected and purified. The libraries were sequenced on an Illumina HiSeq2000 using paired-end 100 bp reads. In the original analysis: Raw data were processed with SOAPnuke, discarding reads with adapters, uncalled bases, mean Phred below 15, or no exact constant-primer or identifier match. High-quality paired reads were merged with COPE v1.2.5, and unique nucleotide sequences were defined as clonotypes. Clonotypes were aligned to IMGT TRBV, TRBD and TRBJ reference segments using MiTCR v1.1. Only V-J combinations with frequency above 0.0001, covering about 99% of repertoires, were analysed. The TCS score was defined as F50 (clonal expansion) divided by E x V (chaos), with BLOSUM62-based TCRdist calculated between CDR3 peptides within each V-J. Welch's t-statistics and random forest reduced around 520 V-J features to roughly 13, which were used in a naive Bayes classifier (R e1071). TCRdb trimmed public reads at Q25 via fastp, called clones via MiXCR and kept in-frame beta chains. Rows are combined by CDR3 protein, so each entry shows the most common genes and DNA. In this record, the V and J calls reflect TCRdb's handling and not the investigators' own analysis. This sample is represented by some 250,000 distinct CDR3 sequences; about 15% of them were singletons. 10% to 15% of the sample is taken by the ten largest.

Hyperthyroidism patients were aged 18 to 65 years and newly diagnosed, with disease duration of less than 2 months. Patients with uncontrolled infections, other autoimmune diseases, pregnancy or lactation were excluded. Diagnoses were based on clinical symptoms, serum thyroxine and TRAb, thyroid ultrasound and orbital computed tomography. Blood from progressor patients was drawn when they were first diagnosed with hyperthyroidism, before any ophthalmopathy symptoms appeared. PBMCs were separated from roughly 10 ml of fresh peripheral blood using Ficoll-Paque density gradient centrifugation. Progressor patients were initially diagnosed with Graves' hyperthyroidism and developed ophthalmopathy during follow-up. Total RNA was extracted with Trizol reagent, and quality was checked on an Agilent 2100 Bioanalyzer.

The sequence joins TRBV19 to TRBJ2-5, and 10 junctional nucleotides match TRBD1. This TCR was recovered from a woman aged 35 to 49 with Graves' hyperthyroidism that later progressed to Graves' ophthalmopathy. Input material: blood. The sequenced DNA is TGTGCCAGTAGTGAGACAGGGGGCATCGAGACCCAGTACTTC. The translation is CASSETGGIETQYF.